This T cell receptor (beta chain) was recovered during a study of T cell responses to AZD1222 COVID-19 vaccine. Regarding the study as a whole: Regions 160-218 and 743-854 dominated among vaccine-associated CD4 TCRs spanning spike.

Here immunoSEQ multiplex PCR was the method, and the copy in TCRdb shows in-frame clones only, minus some. Seen here are roughly 80,000 clones, 90% observed once, and the top ten hold about 5.4%. Comment on this clone: Its antigen is not known.

The sequencing here drew on peripheral blood, taken 28 days after the second AZD1222 dose. The receptor was derived from an adult who received the AZD1222 COVID-19 vaccine.

CDR3 in amino acids: CASSLSPIPGGDTEAFF. In DNA form, the CDR3 reads TGTGCCAGCAGTTTATCTCCTATCCCGGGCGGGGACACTGAAGCTTTCTTT. This chain links TRBV27 with TRBJ1-1; D is ambiguous. Germline V lookup: CDR1 MNHEY, CDR2 SMNVEV (reference sequence). The CDR3 totals 17 residues. V was shortened by 0 bases and J by 3 bases, with 17 bases between the two germline ends.